This TCR beta chain appears in the sequencing data of a study of blood T cell repertoires in COVID-19. The CDR3 has 16 amino acids. Trimming shortened V by 0 bases and J by 5 bases, and 15 bases separated the two germline ends. Per the germline V gene, CDR1 is SGHRS and CDR2 is YFSETQ. The method was immunoSEQ multiplex PCR; TCRdb's version includes in-frame clones alone and lacks a portion of them. The table records approximately 500,000 clones, approximately 91% of them present only once. This receptor was obtained from a woman between 50 and 59 years old with COVID-19, enrolled during active disease. Material: peripheral blood. This chain joins TRBV5-1 and TRBJ2-1, with D possibly TRBD1 on 5 matching bases. The CDR3 here is CASSLGRTRAHNEQFF. The CDR3 bases are TGCGCCAGCAGCTTGGGCAGGACAAGGGCCCACAATGAGCAGTTCTTC.